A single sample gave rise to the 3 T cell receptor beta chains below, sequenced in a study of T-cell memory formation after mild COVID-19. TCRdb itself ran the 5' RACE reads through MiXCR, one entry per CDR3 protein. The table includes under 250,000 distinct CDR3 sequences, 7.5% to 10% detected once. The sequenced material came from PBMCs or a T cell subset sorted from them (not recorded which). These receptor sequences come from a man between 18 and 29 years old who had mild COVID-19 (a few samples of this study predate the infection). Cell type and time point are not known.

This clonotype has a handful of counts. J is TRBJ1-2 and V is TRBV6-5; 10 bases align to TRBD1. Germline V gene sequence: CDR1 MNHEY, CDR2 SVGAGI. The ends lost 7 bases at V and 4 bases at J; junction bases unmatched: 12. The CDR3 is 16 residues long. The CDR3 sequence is CASNPGGTGALYGYTF. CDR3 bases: TGTGCCAGCAACCCAGGGGGGACAGGGGCCCTCTATGGCTACACCTTC.

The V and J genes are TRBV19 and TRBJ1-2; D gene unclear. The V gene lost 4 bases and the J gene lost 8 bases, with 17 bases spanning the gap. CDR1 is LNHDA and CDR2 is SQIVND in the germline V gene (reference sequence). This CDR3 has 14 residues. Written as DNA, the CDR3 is TGTGCCAGTAGTACCGCACCCGTGGCTAGAGGCTACACCTTC. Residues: CASSTAPVARGYTF.

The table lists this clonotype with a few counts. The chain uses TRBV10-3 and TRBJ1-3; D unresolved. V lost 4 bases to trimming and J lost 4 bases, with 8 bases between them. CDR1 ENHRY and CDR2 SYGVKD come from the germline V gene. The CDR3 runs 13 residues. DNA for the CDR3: TGTGCCATCAGTGGTGGTGCCGGAAACACCATATATTTT. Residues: CAISGGAGNTIYF.